These 30 T cell receptor beta chains were sequenced from one sample in a study of blood T cells in healthy people across ages. A sample-barcoded 5' primer and a J-beta primer mix were used in a second PCR of about 6 to 12 cycles. Via MiXCR, TCRdb re-called the 5' RACE reads, giving one row per CDR3 protein. The sample shows approximately 690,000 distinct CDR3 sequences, roughly 43% of them seen only once. The sequencing sample was made of blood. Every receptor here comes from an elderly man in good health.

The DNA for the CDR3 is TGTGCCAGCAAACCGGGACAGGGGTTCCGGTACGAGCAGTACTTC. It is translated as CASKPGQGFRYEQYF. The chain uses TRBV11-2 and TRBJ2-7, with 10 bases that match TRBD1. J lost 4 bases, V lost 7 bases, and 10 bases had no gene match. The CDR3 covers 15 residues. In germline, CDR1 is SGHAT, CDR2 FQNNGV.

About this clonotype itself: One end of the junction does not line up with germline, which may come from a read error. V usage is TRBV2 and J usage is TRBJ2-2, with D possibly being TRBD2 (6 bases). Germline lookup yields CDR1 SNHLY and CDR2 FYNNEI. This CDR3 is built from 15 residues. CDR3 DNA: TGTGCCAGCAGGGCTGCGACGAGAAACACCGGGGGGCTGTTTTTT. As protein: CASRAATRNTGGLFF.

This clonotype was recorded a few times. This chain links TRBV7-2 with TRBJ2-3, with D possibly being TRBD2 (5 bases). This CDR3 region has 18 residues. Germline loops: CDR1 SGHTA, CDR2 FQGNSA. Between the trimmed V and J ends, which lost 1 base and 3 bases, there was a span of 20 bases. CDR3 nucleotides: TGTGCCAGCAGCTTAGGGAAGGCTAGCCCCCCACGGACAGATACGCAGTATTTT. Translated: CASSLGKASPPRTDTQYF.

This clonotype occurred a few times. This chain uses TRBV12-5 with TRBJ2-5; D may match TRBD1 or TRBD2 (5 bases each). The CDR3 consists of 14 residues. Germline CDR1 reads LGHNT; CDR2 reads FRNRAP. V was cut by 3 bases and J by 4 bases, with 12 bases left in between. The CDR3 is CASGLSGTRETQYF. Written as DNA, the CDR3 is TGTGCTAGTGGTTTATCAGGGACGAGAGAGACCCAGTACTTC.

This clonotype has only a few counts. In nucleotides, the CDR3 is TGCGCCAGCAGCCTCCGACAGGGGGCACCCGGGGAGCTGTTTTTT. Translation gives CASSLRQGAPGELFF. This chain connects TRBV4-3 to TRBJ2-2; 10 nucleotides align to TRBD1. The CDR3 is 15 amino acids. Germline values: CDR1 LGHNA, CDR2 YSLEER. V shed 4 bases, J shed 6 bases, and the junction held 5 bases outside the gene matches.

The chain recombines TRBV20-1 with TRBJ2-7; D is perhaps TRBD2 (5 bases). The CDR3 consists of 14 residues. The V gene's germline CDR1 is DFQATT and CDR2 SNEGSKA (reference sequence). Between the trimmed V and J ends, which lost 3 bases and 0 bases, there was a span of 12 bases. CDR3: CSARDTRGSYEQYF. DNA of the CDR3: TGCAGTGCTAGGGATACACGGGGCTCCTACGAGCAGTACTTC.

This clonotype was seen only a few times. The chain combines TRBV5-5 with TRBJ1-4, with a tentative D call TRBD1 (5 bases). This CDR3 region has 16 residues. The ends were cut back, 0 bases at V and 0 bases at J, with 9 bases in the middle. Germline V gene data show CDR1 as SGHKS and CDR2 as YYEKEE (reference sequence). In DNA form, the CDR3 reads TGTGCCAGCAGCTTGGACAGGAGTGCAACTAATGAAAAACTGTTTTTT. Translating gives CASSLDRSATNEKLFF.

This clonotype has a handful of counts. The genes are TRBV4-2 and TRBJ2-7; 8 positions match TRBD2. The germline gives CDR1 LGHNA, CDR2 YNFKEQ. Trimming cost V 0 bases and J 2 bases; bases outside gene matches: 6. The CDR3 runs to 16 residues. The CDR3 protein is CASSQDRSGDTYEQYF. The CDR3 nucleotides read TGTGCCAGCAGCCAAGATCGTAGCGGGGATACCTACGAGCAGTACTTC.

This clonotype was observed at least ten times. The rearrangement joins TRBV7-8 to TRBJ2-7; a weak D match, TRBD2 (7 bases). CDR3 length equals 13 residues. CDR1 is SGHVS and CDR2 is FQNEAQ in the germline V gene. Trimming shortened V by 6 bases and J by 10 bases, and 19 bases separated the two germline ends. CDR3 sequence reads: CASSLGGAKYQYF. The CDR3 coding sequence is TGTGCCAGCAGTCTTGGGGGGGCGAAGTATCAGTACTTC.

This clonotype appeared once. The rearrangement uses TRBV20-1 and TRBJ2-5; tentatively, D is TRBD2 (5 bases). Germline CDR1 and CDR2: DFQATT and SNEGSKA (reference sequence). The V end was cut by 5 bases, the J end by 7 bases, with 17 bases between. The CDR3 extends over 13 amino acids. The CDR3 coding sequence is TGCAGTGCTCCTCGGACTGTTTCTGGGACCCAGTACTTC. Residues: CSAPRTVSGTQYF.

This chain connects TRBV7-8 to TRBJ2-7, with 9 bases lining up with TRBD1. Germline lookup yields CDR1 SGHVS and CDR2 FQNEAQ. V lost 5 bases, J lost 4 bases, and 9 bases stayed unmatched. The CDR3 covers 15 residues. This CDR3 reads CASSRREQGAYEQYF. CDR3 coding DNA: TGTGCCAGCAGCCGACGGGAACAGGGGGCTTACGAGCAGTACTTC.

This clonotype was observed a handful of times. CDR3 sequence reads: CASGFGQRLDNSPLHF. CDR3 in DNA: TGTGCTAGTGGTTTTGGGCAGCGACTCGATAATTCACCCCTCCACTTT. This chain links TRBV12-5 with TRBJ1-6; D is undetermined. Germline-derived CDR1 and CDR2 are LGHNT and FRNRAP. The CDR3 spans 16 residues. Trimming removed 3 bases at V and 5 bases at J, with 14 bases between.

This clonotype was counted a few times. The chain is built from TRBV15 and TRBJ1-1, with unresolved D. This CDR3 region has 15 residues. The V end was cut by 0 bases, the J end by 0 bases, with 8 bases between. Germline CDR1 is LNHNV and CDR2 is YYDKDF (reference sequence). The CDR3 here is CATSRDFRMNTEAFF. Here the CDR3 DNA reads TGTGCCACCAGCAGAGATTTTAGGATGAACACTGAAGCTTTCTTT.

V and J are TRBV7-2 and TRBJ2-7; 14 nucleotides match TRBD2. J lost 6 bases, V lost 5 bases, and 3 bases had no gene match. In germline, CDR1 is SGHTA, CDR2 FQGNSA. The CDR3 loop spans 14 amino acids. The CDR3 nucleotides read TGTGCCAGCAGCACGGGACTAGCGGGGGCCGAGCAGTACTTC. This sequence encodes CASSTGLAGAEQYF.

V is TRBV7-3 and J is TRBJ2-2; 9 bases map to TRBD1. The V and J ends lost 2 bases and 3 bases, in that order; junction bases with no gene match: 4. The CDR3 loop spans 16 amino acids. Germline V CDR1 and CDR2: SGHTA, FQGTGA. The CDR3 DNA reads TGTGCCAGCAGCTTAGGATGGACAGGGGACACCGGGGAGCTGTTTTTT. Amino acid sequence: CASSLGWTGDTGELFF.

The J gene is TRBJ2-7, the V gene TRBV20-1; 7 bases are shared with TRBD2. With the DNA end fitting TRBJ2-5 better, the J assignment may be wrong. The germline V gene has CDR1 DFQATT and CDR2 SNEGSKA (reference sequence). This CDR3 spans 15 amino acids. Written as DNA, the CDR3 is TGCAGTGCTAGAGATACTGGGACTACCGGGGAGACCCAGTACTTC. It yields the protein CSARDTGTTGETQYF.

The chain combines TRBV27 with TRBJ2-3, with TRBD2 matching over 9 bases. The CDR3 runs 15 residues. Germline loops: CDR1 MNHEY, CDR2 SMNVEV (reference sequence). After removal of 4 bases from V and 2 bases from J, the junction contained 4 bases not matched to a gene. CDR3 nucleotides: TGTGCCAGCAGTTACAAGCGGGGGGACACAGATACGCAGTATTTT. It specifies CASSYKRGDTDTQYF.

The chain combines TRBV20-1 with TRBJ1-5, with a possible D match to TRBD1 (5 bases). The CDR3 is 17 amino acids. Germline V lookup: CDR1 DFQATT, CDR2 SNEGSKA (reference sequence). Trimming shortened V by 5 bases and J by 1 base, and 21 bases separated the two germline ends. The CDR3 coding sequence is TGCAGTGCTCCACGGGGGGGATCGGGCTGGAGCAATCAGCCCCAGCATTTT. This encodes CSAPRGGSGWSNQPQHF.

The table lists this clonotype with a few counts. The rearrangement uses TRBV6-5 and TRBJ2-3, with no clear D. This CDR3 contains 14 residues. Germline values: CDR1 MNHEY, CDR2 SVGAGI. V was pared by 5 bases and J by 0 bases, with 9 bases between. The CDR3: CASSKTSSTDTQYF. CDR3 nucleotides: TGTGCCAGCAGTAAGACAAGTAGCACAGATACGCAGTATTTT.

The chain employs TRBV5-1 and TRBJ2-5; the D gene could be TRBD1 or TRBD2 (5 bases each). Germline loops: CDR1 SGHRS, CDR2 YFSETQ. The V end lost 5 bases, the J end lost 4 bases, and 21 bases lay between the germline ends. The CDR3 length is 16 residues. Here the CDR3 reads CASSWGGRTVGETQYF. CDR3 sequence (DNA): TGCGCCAGCAGTTGGGGCGGGCGAACTGTGGGAGAGACCCAGTACTTC.

V usage is TRBV7-2 and J usage is TRBJ2-5, with 8 bases that match TRBD2. The CDR3 is 15 residues long. CDR1 and CDR2 (germline): SGHTA, FQGNSA. Trimming at V came to 5 bases and at J to 11 bases, leaving 16 bases not matched to a gene. CDR3 in amino acids: CASSRLTGGPNEQYF. In DNA form, the CDR3 reads TGTGCCAGCAGCCGCCTTACGGGAGGGCCAAATGAGCAGTACTTC.

The chain recombines TRBV7-3 with TRBJ2-3, with 12 bases fitting TRBD1. CDR3 size: 17 residues. Trimming removed 5 bases from V and 4 bases from J; junction bases left unmatched: 10. Germline V CDR1 and CDR2: SGHTA, FQGTGA. As DNA, the CDR3 is TGTGCCAGCAGCCCATCCGGGACAGGGGGCTTGGCAGATACGCAGTATTTT. Residues: CASSPSGTGGLADTQYF.

V is TRBV4-1 and J is TRBJ2-3; unclear D gene. V lost 0 bases, J lost 11 bases, and 12 bases lay in between. Germline CDR1 is MGHRA and CDR2 is YSYEKL. This CDR3 has 13 residues. CDR3 coding DNA: TGCGCCAGCAGCCAAGAACTATACGTTTGGCAGTATTTT. This codes for CASSQELYVWQYF.

The chain is built from TRBV20-1 and TRBJ2-1, with TRBD2 matching 7 bases. Germline CDR1 and CDR2: DFQATT and SNEGSKA (reference sequence). The CDR3 runs to 13 residues. The V and J ends lost 4 bases and 8 bases, in that order; junction bases with no gene match: 8. The CDR3 nucleotides read TGCAGTGCTAACCGGGACTATGGGCATGAGCAGTTCTTC. Its protein is CSANRDYGHEQFF.

This clonotype was detected only a few times. A much larger clone is a single base away; this may be a read error. The chain is built from TRBV24-1 and TRBJ2-3, with D perhaps TRBD2 (7 bases). CDR3 length: 15 amino acids. Germline loops: CDR1 KGHDR, CDR2 SFDVKD. Trimming took off 7 bases at V and 4 bases at J, with 17 bases between the two ends. CDR3 bases: TGTGCCACCAGCGAAGGACGGGGGGCAGCAGATACGCAGTATTTT. Its protein is CATSEGRGAADTQYF.

The sample holds many counts of this clonotype. The rearrangement uses TRBV7-9 and TRBJ2-3; 10 bases match TRBD2. The CDR3 sequence is 16 residues long. V was clipped by 1 base and J by 3 bases; unmatched bases: 4. The germline V gene encodes CDR1 SEHNR and CDR2 FQNEAQ (reference sequence). In DNA, the CDR3 is TGTGCCAGCAGCTTAGATCTAGCGGGGGTTACAGATACGCAGTATTTT. Amino acids: CASSLDLAGVTDTQYF.

The rearrangement joins TRBV11-2 to TRBJ1-3; TRBD1 might be the D (5 bases). The CDR3 consists of 14 residues. Germline V gene sequence: CDR1 SGHAT, CDR2 FQNNGV. V was clipped by 3 bases and J by 2 bases, with 8 bases between them. CDR3 in DNA: TGTGCCAGCAGCTTTTGGGGGGCTGGAAACACCATATATTTT. It specifies CASSFWGAGNTIYF.

This clonotype was recorded many times. This sequence joins TRBV4-2 and TRBJ2-5, with a weak D call TRBD1 (6 bases). V gave up 1 base and J gave up 3 bases, with 12 bases separating them. CDR3 length: 15 residues. Germline assignment: CDR1 LGHNA and CDR2 YNFKEQ. The CDR3 loop reads CASSQAQQGKETQYF. CDR3 nucleotide sequence: TGTGCCAGCAGCCAAGCACAACAGGGAAAAGAGACCCAGTACTTC.

About this clonotype: One end of the junction is discordant with germline, which a read error may explain. The CDR3 is CVSTQGTGGYEQYF. As DNA, the CDR3 is TGTGTCAGCACTCAAGGGACAGGGGGTTACGAGCAGTACTTC. The chain joins TRBV6-2 or TRBV6-3 to TRBJ2-7; 11 bases map to TRBD1. The germline V gene has CDR1 MNHEY and CDR2 SVGEGT. The CDR3 is 14 residues long.

This clonotype was found a few times. The chain uses TRBV28 and TRBJ1-4; 7 nucleotides line up with TRBD1. Germline CDR1 is MDHEN and CDR2 is SYDVKM. The J segment lost 4 bases and the V segment lost 4 bases, leaving 6 bases of the junction unmatched. The CDR3 loop spans 15 amino acids. For the CDR3, the DNA is TGTGCCAGCAGTTCACCGGGACAGCTTAATGAAAAACTGTTTTTT. Amino acid sequence: CASSSPGQLNEKLFF.